This is a list of T cell receptor beta chains from one sample in a study of vaccination effects on CD4 cells after COVID-19. Their target antigens are unknown. The repertoire was sequenced with immunoSEQ multiplex PCR; TCRdb's copy has only in-frame clones and lacks some. This table holds some 56,000 clones, more than 65% found once. The source material was CD4+ T cells from PBMCs cultured with HIV peptides, sampled before COVID-19 vaccination. The receptor set was obtained from a human donor who had a prior SARS-CoV-2 infection. Both conserved end residues are part of each CDR3. A D gene is named only where the DNA matches it firmly. Clone size is not always given. Where it is, it says once, few, many or a class for expanded clones.

v_gene	d_gene	abundance	j_gene	CDR3nt	CDR3aa
TRBV12-3/TRBV12-4	NA	once	TRBJ1-1	TGTGCCAGCAGTTTAATGTGGGGCACTGAAGCTTTCTTT	CASSLMWGTEAFF
TRBV7-2	TRBD1	NA	TRBJ1-2	TGTGCCAGCAGCACCGGCGGGACAGGGGGCGTCTCTAGCTATGGCTACACCTTC	CASSTGGTGGVSSYGYTF
TRBV6-2/TRBV6-3	NA	NA	TRBJ2-5	TGTGCCAGCAGTGCCCTAGCGAGCAGAGAGACCCAGTACTTC	CASSALASRETQYF
TRBV7-9	TRBD2	many	TRBJ2-1	TGTGCCAGCAGCTCACGACTAGCTTTCCATGAGCAGTTCTTC	CASSSRLAFHEQFF
TRBV18	NA	NA	TRBJ1-2	TGTGCCAGCTCACCACCGTCTGATGGGCCTTCTAACTATGGCTACACCTTC	CASSPPSDGPSNYGYTF
TRBV6-5	TRBD2	NA	TRBJ2-5	TGTGCCAGCAGTTACTCGAAGTGGGGGGGAGGGGAGACCCAGTACTTC	CASSYSKWGGGETQYF
TRBV5-1	NA	NA	TRBJ2-5	TGCGCCAGCAGCTCGAGACTGGGGCCGGGGGAGACCCAGTACTTC	CASSSRLGPGETQYF
TRBV19	NA	NA	TRBJ1-2	TGTGCCAGTAGTATGCCCGTGTATGGCTACACCTTC	CASSMPVYGYTF
TRBV5-1	TRBD1	NA	TRBJ2-1	TGCGCCAGCAGCTACCTGGTGCGCAGGGGGCCCTACAATGAGCAGTTCTTC	CASSYLVRRGPYNEQFF
TRBV19	TRBD1	NA	TRBJ1-1	TGTGCCAGGGGACAGGACGGAATGGTCACTGAAGCTTTCTTT	CARGQDGMVTEAFF
TRBV6-5	NA	NA	TRBJ2-5	TGTGCCAGCAGACCCCCGGGCCAAGAGACCCAGTACTTC	CASRPPGQETQYF
TRBV19	TRBD2	NA	TRBJ2-3	TGTGCCAGTAGTTGGCTAGCGGGAGTAAGCACAGATACGCAGTATTTT	CASSWLAGVSTDTQYF